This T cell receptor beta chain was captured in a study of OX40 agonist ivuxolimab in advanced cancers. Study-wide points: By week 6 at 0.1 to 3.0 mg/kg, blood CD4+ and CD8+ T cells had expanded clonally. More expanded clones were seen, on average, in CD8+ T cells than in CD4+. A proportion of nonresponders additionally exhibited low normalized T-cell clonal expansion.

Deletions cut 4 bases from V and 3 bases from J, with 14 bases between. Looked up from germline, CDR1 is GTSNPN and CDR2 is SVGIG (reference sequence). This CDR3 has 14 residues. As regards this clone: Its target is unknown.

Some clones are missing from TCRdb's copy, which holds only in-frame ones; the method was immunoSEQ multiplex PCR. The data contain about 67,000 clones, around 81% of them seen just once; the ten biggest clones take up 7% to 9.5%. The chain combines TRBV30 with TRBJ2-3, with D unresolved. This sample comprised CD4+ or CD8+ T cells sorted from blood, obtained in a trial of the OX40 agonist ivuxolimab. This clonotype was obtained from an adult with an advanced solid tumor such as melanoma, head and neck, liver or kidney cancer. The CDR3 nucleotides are TGTGCCTGGAAACCCCCGGGCCTAACAGATACGCAGTATTTT. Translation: CAWKPPGLTDTQYF.